These 17 T cell receptor beta chains were all obtained from the same sample, sequenced in a study of cytomegalovirus exposure and HLA in healthy donors. The PCR was carried out with 60 Vbeta primers and 13 Jbeta primers. Measured with immunoSEQ multiplex PCR; TCRdb has only the in-frame clones, and not every one. The sample has about 160,000 clones, around four fifths seen once. The sequenced sample consisted of PBMCs. Receptors were obtained from a man younger than 40 in good health and CMV-seronegative.

J is TRBJ2-7 and V is TRBV10-3, with TRBD1 as a possible D gene (6 bases). The CDR3 extends over 13 amino acids. Germline V CDR1 and CDR2: ENHRY, SYGVKD. The V and J ends lost 6 bases and 2 bases respectively, with 11 bases between them. The CDR3 bases are TGTGCCATCAGGCCCTCAGGGGCCTACGAGCAGTACTTC. Its protein is CAIRPSGAYEQYF.

The CDR3: CASSEGHRADTQYF. The CDR3 DNA sequence: TGTGCCAGCAGTGAGGGACATCGAGCGGATACGCAGTATTTT. The chain employs TRBV6-1 and TRBJ2-3, with D maybe TRBD1 (6 bases). CDR1 and CDR2 from the germline V gene are MNHNS and SASEGT. V lost 3 bases and J 6 bases, leaving 13 bases between the germline ends. The CDR3 loop spans 14 amino acids.

The chain has TRBV5-1 and TRBJ2-1; TRBD1 agrees at 8 bases. V lost 0 bases, J lost 4 bases, and 6 bases stayed unmatched. Germline values: CDR1 SGHRS, CDR2 YFSETQ. CDR3 length: 16 residues. In DNA form, the CDR3 reads TGCGCCAGCAGCTTGGACGGGACAGGAATTTACAATGAGCAGTTCTTC. This codes for CASSLDGTGIYNEQFF. The entire variable domain, with the rest obtained from reference TRBV5-1 and TRBJ2-1, is as follows: KAGVTQTPRYLIKTRGQQVTLSCSPISGHRSVSWYQQTPGQGLQFLFEYFSETQRNKGNFPGRFSGRQFSNSRSEMNVSTLELGDSALYLCASSLDGTGIYNEQFFGPGTRLTVL.

The CDR3, as DNA: TGTGCCAGCAAATTAGGGTACGAGCAGTACTTC. Amino acid sequence: CASKLGYEQYF. This chain uses TRBV13 with TRBJ2-5, with unresolved D. The J call may be incorrect, as the DNA end agrees better with TRBJ2-7. CDR3 size: 11 residues. Germline V gene sequence: CDR1 PRHDT, CDR2 FYEKMQ (reference sequence).

Only a few counts were recorded for this clone. The gene calls are TRBV10-3 and TRBJ2-2; D unclear. V dropped 8 bases and J dropped 1 base, with 8 bases sitting between them. CDR1 and CDR2 from the germline V gene are ENHRY and SYGVKD. The CDR3 is 13 residues long. CDR3: CAISAVNTGELFF. The CDR3 DNA is TGTGCCATCTCTGCGGTGAACACCGGGGAGCTGTTTTTT.

This clone was seen more than once but under ten times. The chain couples TRBV6-5 to TRBJ1-5; the D gene is possibly TRBD1 (5 bases). The V and J ends lost 7 bases and 4 bases respectively, with 11 bases between them. Germline CDR1 and CDR2: MNHEY and SVGAGI. This CDR3 comprises 13 residues. CDR3 sequence: CASTTGGNQPQHF. The CDR3 nucleotides are TGTGCCAGCACTACGGGGGGAAATCAGCCCCAGCATTTT.

There are a few counts of this clone. The V call is TRBV5-1, the J call TRBJ2-1; possible D gene TRBD1, 6 bases. The CDR3 length is 16 residues. In germline, CDR1 is SGHRS, CDR2 YFSETQ. Trimming pared 5 bases from V and 3 bases from J, leaving 18 bases between. The CDR3 region has the DNA TGCGCCAGCAGTTCTATCCGGGACACCTACTACAATGAGCAGTTCTTC. Encoded protein: CASSSIRDTYYNEQFF.

The chain has TRBV28 and TRBJ1-2; D gene ambiguous. The CDR3 runs to 13 residues. Germline CDR1 and CDR2: MDHEN and SYDVKM. Trimming stripped 5 bases from V and 0 bases from J, with 7 bases between. CDR3 nucleotides: TGTGCCAGCAGTGCCACAACTAACTATGGCTACACCTTC. Translated: CASSATTNYGYTF.

The chain has TRBV7-6 and TRBJ2-7; the D is unclear. The CDR3 sequence is 13 residues long. V lost 5 bases and J 6 bases, leaving 14 bases between the germline ends. Per the germline V gene, CDR1 is SGHVS and CDR2 is FNYEAQ. Here the CDR3 reads CASSPSPSSEQYF. CDR3 coding DNA: TGTGCCAGCAGCCCATCCCCGTCCAGCGAGCAGTACTTC.

V and J are TRBV5-4 and TRBJ2-3; a possible D gene is TRBD2 (6 bases). V shed 7 bases and J shed 1 base, with 13 bases lying between them. The CDR3 is made up of 14 amino acids. Germline V gene lookup returns CDR1 SGHNT and CDR2 YYREEE (reference sequence). For the CDR3, the DNA is TGTGCCAGCTCATTAGCGGACCGCACAGATACGCAGTATTTT. Amino acid sequence: CASSLADRTDTQYF.

V usage is TRBV2 and J usage is TRBJ2-7; 11 nucleotides match TRBD2. CDR3 length: 15 amino acids. Germline loops: CDR1 SNHLY, CDR2 FYNNEI. V dropped 6 bases and J dropped 2; count of bases not matched to a gene: 6. The CDR3 reads CASRGTSGGAYEQYF. CDR3 sequence (DNA): TGTGCCAGCAGAGGAACTAGCGGGGGAGCCTACGAGCAGTACTTC.

The rearrangement links TRBV5-4 to TRBJ2-2; 7 nucleotides match TRBD1. Germline loops: CDR1 SGHNT, CDR2 YYREEE (reference sequence). V dropped 4 bases and J dropped 0; count of bases not matched to a gene: 9. The CDR3 consists of 17 residues. CDR3 protein: CASSPEGALSNTGELFF. In nucleotides, the CDR3 is TGTGCCAGCAGCCCCGAGGGGGCCCTGTCGAACACCGGGGAGCTGTTTTTT.

In nucleotides, the CDR3 is TGTGCCAGCAGCCCAGGACAGGGGCATATTGGGGGAGATACGCAGTATTTT. Amino acids: CASSPGQGHIGGDTQYF. The rearrangement joins TRBV7-3 to TRBJ2-3, with TRBD1 matching over 9 bases. The CDR3 covers 17 residues. Germline CDR1 reads SGHTA; CDR2 reads FQGTGA. V lost 5 bases and J lost 5; bases outside the gene matches: 14.

V is TRBV4-1 and J is TRBJ1-2; TRBD1 matches at 9 bases. CDR1 and CDR2 from the germline V gene are MGHRA and YSYEKL. This CDR3 spans 16 amino acids. With V trimmed by 1 base and J by 3 bases, 6 bases remained unmatched. This chain's CDR3 is CASSQGGGTGYYGYTF. In nucleotides, the CDR3 is TGCGCCAGCAGCCAAGGGGGGGGGACAGGGTACTATGGCTACACCTTC.

The gene calls are TRBV14 and TRBJ1-1, with D maybe TRBD1 (6 bases). Trimming left V 4 bases short and J 0 bases short, with 9 bases between. This CDR3 is built from 14 residues. CDR1 is SGHDN, CDR2 FVKESK, per germline. The CDR3 nucleotides read TGTGCCAGCAGCCTAGGACAGCTGAACACTGAAGCTTTCTTT. It specifies CASSLGQLNTEAFF.

The V call is TRBV11-3, the J call TRBJ2-1; TRBD2 matches 7 bases. Trimming took 4 bases from V and 9 from J; bases not matched to a gene: 12. The CDR3 has 15 amino acids. Looked up from germline, CDR1 is SGHNT and CDR2 is YENEEA. CDR3 DNA sequence: TGTGCCAGCAGCTCGGCGGGGGTACCTTGGGCTGAGCAGTTCTTC. It is translated as CASSSAGVPWAEQFF.

The chain employs TRBV20-1 and TRBJ2-3, with D uncertain. Trimming took off 6 bases at V and 8 bases at J, with 12 bases between the two ends. This CDR3 has 11 amino acids. From germline, CDR1 is DFQATT and CDR2 SNEGSKA (reference sequence). The CDR3 region is CSATPGSTQYF. The CDR3 DNA is TGCAGTGCCACGCCCGGTAGTACGCAGTATTTT.